A single TCR beta chain is shown here with its context. No cognate antigen has been identified for it. One base away there is no much larger clone; base qualities are not given. The data are from a study of human T cells and chemical hapten exposure (TCRdb year 2021). About the investigation overall: The libraries were sequenced as a pool, and the TCR yield per sample differed mostly because of small variations in library volumes within the pool. Both TCR alpha and TCR beta chains were sequenced from each blood RNA sample. This study followed changes in the peripheral blood TCR repertoire in vivo during primary and secondary sensitization of alopecia patients to the hapten diphenylcyclopropenone (DPC). What the study reported, not specific to this receptor: After repeated subsampling, changes were observed in the strength of the expansion versus patch-test correlation and in the threshold at which the correlation became significant. No change with DPC sensitization was found in the number of TCRs above 1 in 1000 frequency, and no evidence of global repertoire structure alterations was found.

Library generation was performed with RACE. Data came from a NextSeq 500. Library preparation attached unique molecular identifiers to individual cDNA molecules for quantitative, reproducible TCR counting. For the original study's pipeline: Samples had a median of roughly 87,000 TCRs, with a range from 23,224 to 690,600. The Decombinator software suite was used to annotate V, J and CDR3 in the TCR reads. For PS versus PT1 abundance plots, all samples were subsampled to the same number of TCRs (28,000). TCRs were defined as expanded if absent before sensitization and observed at least eight times at the 2-week time point. Using fastp trimming at Q25 and MiXCR clonotype assembly, TCRdb reanalyzed the public sequencing data and kept in-frame beta chains. Every distinct CDR3 protein forms one entry, paired with its most common genes and DNA. Here the V and J calls rest on TCRdb's processing, not on the authors' analysis. Counted in this sample were about 130,000 distinct CDR3 sequences; approximately 8.3% of them appeared once. The ten biggest clones cover around 1.9% of the sample.

The sample's time point label, in plain terms: healthy volunteer bleed at 2 weeks. Unfractionated whole blood was collected in Tempus Blood RNA tubes, and total RNA was extracted from that blood. As TCR sequencing controls, five or six healthy volunteers were used, with blood taken at day 0, 2 weeks and 6 weeks. V sheds 6 bases and J sheds 0 bases, leaving 12 bases between their ends. The CDR3, from cysteine to phenylalanine, totals 16 residues. Only the CDR3 region is kept as DNA, spanning 48 bases read in frame from base 1. From the germline V gene, CDR1 is SGHTA and CDR2 is FQGNSA. The receptor was derived from a male donor in good health. Some clones in this sample may be carry-over from other donors' samples. The sequence is built from TRBV7-2 and TRBJ1-6; the D gene is perhaps TRBD1, on 5 matching bases. The sample comprised whole blood. The encoded CDR3 is CASRQDGRSYNSPLHF. The DNA sequence follows: TGTGCCAGCAGACAGGATGGCCGCTCCTATAATTCACCCCTCCACTTT. Extended through the reference TRBV7-2 and TRBJ1-6 proteins, this CDR3 yields the full variable domain: GAGVSQSPSNKVTEKGKDVELRCDPISGHTALYWYRQSLGQGLEFLIYFQGNSAPDKSGLPSDRFSAERTGGSVSTLTIQRTQQEDSAVYLCASRQDGRSYNSPLHFGNGTRLTVT.